A single sample gave rise to the 24 T cell receptor beta chains below, sequenced in a study of STAT5B mutations in CD4+ large granular lymphocyte leukemia. Produced via immunoSEQ multiplex PCR; TCRdb's table is partial and in-frame only. The profile shows about 1,500 clones, 60% to 80% of them singletons. The sequenced material came from PBMCs. Every receptor here comes from a woman in her 70s with CD4+ T-cell large granular lymphocyte leukemia.

The V gene is TRBV11-1, the J gene TRBJ2-3; TRBD2 might be the D (5 bases). V was cut by 2 bases and J by 1 base, with 7 bases left in between. Germline CDR1 and CDR2: SGHAT and FQDESV (reference sequence). The CDR3 runs 14 residues. Written as DNA, the CDR3 is TGTGCCAGCAGCTTAATGGAGGGCACAGATACGCAGTATTTT. Its translation is CASSLMEGTDTQYF.

The chain is built from TRBV7-8 and TRBJ2-2; tentative D call: TRBD1 (7 bases). The V gene lost 7 bases and the J gene lost 2 bases, with 26 bases spanning the gap. Germline assignment: CDR1 SGHVS and CDR2 FQNEAQ. The CDR3 is 19 residues long. The CDR3 coding sequence is TGTGCCAGCACTCCCCCCAGGGGGGATTTTAGAGAAAACACCGGGGAGCTGTTTTTT. Its translation: CASTPPRGDFRENTGELFF.

The chain joins TRBV6-1 to TRBJ1-2; TRBD1 aligns across 9 bases. The CDR3 is 15 residues long. Germline lookup yields CDR1 MNHNS and CDR2 SASEGT. J lost 4 bases, V lost 6 bases, and 9 bases had no gene match. In DNA form, the CDR3 reads TGTGCCAGCAGGGATCCGGGACAGGGAGCCTATGGCTACACCTTC. This translates into CASRDPGQGAYGYTF.

CDR3 sequence reads: CASSEALTGTYEQYF. The CDR3 coding sequence is TGTGCCAGCAGTGAAGCGTTGACAGGAACCTACGAGCAGTACTTC. V is TRBV6-1 and J is TRBJ2-7; a weak D match, TRBD1 (6 bases). From germline, CDR1 is MNHNS and CDR2 SASEGT. V lost 0 bases to trimming and J lost 2 bases, with 11 bases between them. The CDR3 runs 15 residues.

The chain is built from TRBV10-1 and TRBJ1-2; D is undetermined. CDR3 size: 23 residues. The germline V and J ends were trimmed by 5 bases and 4 bases, with 41 bases remaining between them. CDR1 and CDR2 (germline): WNHNN, SYGVQD (reference sequence). CDR3 DNA sequence: TGCGCCAGCAGTATCAGCTCAAGATCGCGAAAGACCTATGGATCGCGAAAGACCTATGGCTACACCTTC. This encodes CASSISSRSRKTYGSRKTYGYTF.

This clone has just a few counts. The CDR3 region is CASSSVSEGTEAFF. In DNA, the CDR3 is TGTGCCAGCAGCTCCGTCTCGGAGGGCACTGAAGCTTTCTTT. V is TRBV9 and J is TRBJ1-1; no reliable D call. CDR1 and CDR2 from the germline V gene are SGDLS and YYNGEE. The CDR3 length is 14 residues. V lost 4 bases, J lost 4 bases, and 14 bases lay in between.

J is TRBJ2-7 and V is TRBV5-1; 7 bases fit TRBD1. The V gene's germline CDR1 is SGHRS and CDR2 YFSETQ. This CDR3 is built from 15 residues. Germline trimming cut 4 bases from V and 0 bases from J; bases unmatched to any gene: 7. The CDR3 nucleotides read TGCGCCAGCAGCCCGACAGGGACGACCTCCTACGAGCAGTACTTC. This translates into CASSPTGTTSYEQYF.

The rearrangement links TRBV5-1 to TRBJ2-1; D is undetermined. With 0 bases removed from V and 5 bases from J, the gap between germline ends came to 12 bases. The CDR3 contains 15 residues. Germline loops: CDR1 SGHRS, CDR2 YFSETQ. The CDR3 DNA reads TGCGCCAGCAGCTTGGGTGGTTCGGTGGACAATGAGCAGTTCTTC. This encodes CASSLGGSVDNEQFF.

The chain carries TRBV6-5 and TRBJ2-7, with a possible D match to TRBD1 (6 bases). Between the trimmed V and J ends, which lost 5 bases and 1 base, there was a span of 12 bases. Germline-derived CDR1 and CDR2 are MNHEY and SVGAGI. The CDR3 totals 14 residues. The CDR3 nucleotides are TGTGCCAGCAGTAAAACAGGGAAATCCTACGAGCAGTACTTC. This encodes CASSKTGKSYEQYF.

The chain combines TRBV5-1 with TRBJ1-1; tentatively, D is TRBD1 (5 bases). Germline-derived CDR1 and CDR2 are SGHRS and YFSETQ. CDR3 size: 16 residues. The V end was cut by 4 bases, the J end by 1 base, with 17 bases between. CDR3 bases: TGCGCCAGCAGCCAGCTGTTGGATAGGGGGAACACTGAAGCTTTCTTT. Its protein product is CASSQLLDRGNTEAFF.

The chain couples TRBV14 to TRBJ2-2; D is undetermined. Per the germline V gene, CDR1 is SGHDN and CDR2 is FVKESK. Trimming removed 4 bases at V and 5 bases at J, with 14 bases between. The CDR3 loop spans 15 amino acids. DNA for the CDR3: TGTGCCAGCAGCCCCCAGACCGTAGGTACCGGGGAGCTGTTTTTT. Protein: CASSPQTVGTGELFF. The variable domain in full, completed from reference TRBV14 and TRBJ2-2, reads EAGVTQFPSHSVIEKGQTVTLRCDPISGHDNLYWYRRVMGKEIKFLLHFVKESKQDESGMPNNRFLAERTGGTYSTLKVQPAELEDSGVYFCASSPQTVGTGELFFGEGSRLTVL.

The V gene is TRBV10-3, the J gene TRBJ2-5, with TRBD1 matching over 8 bases. Germline-derived CDR1 and CDR2 are ENHRY and SYGVKD. The CDR3 is 14 amino acids. The V segment lost 2 bases and the J segment 3 bases; nucleotides outside the gene matches: 2. The CDR3 DNA is TGTGCCATCAGTGAGGGACAGGGTAAAGAGACCCAGTACTTC. This codes for CAISEGQGKETQYF.

The CDR3 here is CASSVWGAGGYTF. The CDR3 nucleotides read TGTGCCAGCAGCGTATGGGGCGCCGGGGGCTACACCTTC. V is TRBV9 and J is TRBJ1-2, with D tentatively TRBD1 (5 bases). This CDR3 region has 13 residues. Per the germline V gene, CDR1 is SGDLS and CDR2 is YYNGEE. V was clipped by 1 base and J by 8 bases, with 12 bases between them.

This chain uses TRBV30 with TRBJ2-1; TRBD1 matches 9 bases. Losses at the gene ends were 3 bases for V and 15 bases for J; bases not matched to a gene: 6. CDR1 and CDR2 (germline): GTSNPN, SVGIG (reference sequence). The CDR3 sequence is 11 residues long. This CDR3 reads CAWRIGDRAFF. The CDR3 DNA sequence: TGTGCCTGGAGAATCGGGGACAGGGCGTTCTTC.

The J gene is TRBJ1-2, the V gene TRBV6-1, with 10 bases fitting TRBD1. The V gene's germline CDR1 is MNHNS and CDR2 SASEGT. This CDR3 region has 13 residues. Trimming removed 8 bases from V and 7 bases from J; junction bases left unmatched: 7. The CDR3 sequence is CASLAGQGFGYTF. The CDR3 bases are TGTGCCAGCCTCGCGGGACAGGGGTTTGGCTACACCTTC.

The genes are TRBV5-8 and TRBJ1-5, with unresolved D. V lost 4 bases and J lost 0, with 11 bases in between. The length of the CDR3 is 15 residues. Germline loops: CDR1 SGHTS, CDR2 YDEGEE. The CDR3 sequence: CASSPSINSNQPQHF. The CDR3 DNA follows: TGTGCCAGCAGCCCGTCAATCAATAGCAATCAGCCCCAGCATTTT.

The table lists this clone with a count of one. The rearrangement links TRBV6-5 to TRBJ1-1, with a weak D call TRBD1 (6 bases). This CDR3 has 13 amino acids. Germline values: CDR1 MNHEY, CDR2 SVGAGI. The ends were cut back, 7 bases at V and 4 bases at J, with 13 bases in the middle. CDR3 sequence (DNA): TGTGCCAGCACCGTTCAGGGGACCACTGAAGCTTTCTTT. Translated, it gives CASTVQGTTEAFF.

J is TRBJ1-2 and V is TRBV7-9, with 8 bases matching TRBD1. The CDR3 covers 14 residues. Trimming cost V 7 bases and J 2 bases; bases outside gene matches: 6. From germline, CDR1 is SEHNR and CDR2 FQNEAQ (reference sequence). CDR3 DNA: TGTGCCAGCACCACGACAGGGGTAAACTATGGCTACACCTTC. Its translation is CASTTTGVNYGYTF.

The table lists this clone with a few counts. The chain is built from TRBV27 and TRBJ1-4; the D is unclear. This CDR3 spans 13 amino acids. Germline V gene lookup returns CDR1 MNHEY and CDR2 SMNVEV (reference sequence). Trimming shortened V by 3 bases and J by 5 bases, and 7 bases separated the two germline ends. The CDR3 sequence is CASSFPPNEKLFF. The CDR3 DNA is TGTGCCAGCAGTTTCCCCCCAAATGAAAAACTGTTTTTT.

The chain recombines TRBV19 with TRBJ2-1, with TRBD1 matching over 10 bases. Germline lookup yields CDR1 LNHDA and CDR2 SQIVND (reference sequence). Trimming removed 8 bases from V and 7 bases from J; junction bases left unmatched: 8. CDR3 length equals 14 residues. CDR3 sequence: CASSDRGRGNEQFF. CDR3 nucleotide sequence: TGTGCCAGTTCTGACAGGGGGCGTGGGAATGAGCAGTTCTTC.

The rearrangement links TRBV6-1 to TRBJ2-1, with 10 bases that match TRBD2. The CDR3 length is 15 residues. Germline loops: CDR1 MNHNS, CDR2 SASEGT. Trimming cost V 6 bases and J 4 bases; bases outside gene matches: 6. In DNA form, the CDR3 reads TGTGCCAGCAGAAGCGGGAGGGCCGGTTACAATGAGCAGTTCTTC. Translated: CASRSGRAGYNEQFF.

This clone was seen more than once but under ten times. The V gene is TRBV19, the J gene TRBJ1-6; maybe TRBD1 (6 bases). Germline V lookup: CDR1 LNHDA, CDR2 SQIVND (reference sequence). The germline V and J ends were trimmed by 1 base and 10 bases, with 14 bases remaining between them. There are 15 residues in the CDR3. CDR3 bases: TGTGCCAGTAGTATAGCTCACAGGGTAGGCTCACCCCTCCACTTT. It yields the protein CASSIAHRVGSPLHF.

V usage is TRBV11-1 and J usage is TRBJ1-2; perhaps TRBD1 as D (5 bases). The CDR3 sequence is 13 residues long. The V gene lost 1 base and the J gene lost 6 bases, with 9 bases spanning the gap. The germline V gene has CDR1 SGHAT and CDR2 FQDESV (reference sequence). The CDR3 bases are TGTGCCAGCAGCTTAGGAGGAGGGGATGGCTACACCTTC. Encoded protein: CASSLGGGDGYTF.

J is TRBJ2-7 and V is TRBV5-6; 15 bases fit TRBD2. Germline loops: CDR1 SGHDT, CDR2 YYEEEE. The CDR3 is 19 amino acids. Germline trimming cut 3 bases from V and 2 bases from J; bases unmatched to any gene: 12. DNA of the CDR3: TGTGCCAGCAGCTCACCATTCATGGGACTAGCGGGAGGAGCCTACGAGCAGTACGTC. Amino acid sequence: CASSSPFMGLAGGAYEQYV.